This T cell receptor beta chain was captured in a study of T cell changes during pregnancy in multiple sclerosis. The repertoire was sequenced with immunoSEQ multiplex PCR; TCRdb's copy has only in-frame clones and lacks some. The sample consists of tens of thousands of clones, under 95% of them appearing once. The length of the CDR3 is 15 residues. Germline loops: CDR1 MDHEN, CDR2 SYDVKM. V lost 5 bases to trimming and J lost 7 bases; unmatched junction nucleotides: 10. The chain is built from TRBV28 and TRBJ1-2; the match to TRBD1 covers 10 bases. The sequenced sample was peripheral blood, obtained in the second trimester of pregnancy. This sequence originates from a female donor with multiple sclerosis, enrolled in a pregnancy study. CDR3 sequence reads: CASSAWTGGRGGYTF. The CDR3 nucleotides read TGTGCCAGCAGTGCCTGGACAGGGGGTAGAGGTGGCTACACCTTC.